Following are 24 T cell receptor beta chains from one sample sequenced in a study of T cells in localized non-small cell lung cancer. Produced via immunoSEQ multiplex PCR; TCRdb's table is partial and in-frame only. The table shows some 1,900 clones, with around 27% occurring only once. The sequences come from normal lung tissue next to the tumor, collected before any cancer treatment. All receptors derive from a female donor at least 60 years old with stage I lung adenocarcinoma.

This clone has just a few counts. CDR3 in DNA: TGTGCCACCAGCAGAGATCTCCAGACCTACGAGCAGTACTTC. This gives the protein CATSRDLQTYEQYF. The V and J genes are TRBV15 and TRBJ2-7, with D unresolved. CDR1 and CDR2 (germline): LNHNV, YYDKDF (reference sequence). V lost 0 bases and J lost 2, with 8 bases in between. This CDR3 is 14 amino acids long.

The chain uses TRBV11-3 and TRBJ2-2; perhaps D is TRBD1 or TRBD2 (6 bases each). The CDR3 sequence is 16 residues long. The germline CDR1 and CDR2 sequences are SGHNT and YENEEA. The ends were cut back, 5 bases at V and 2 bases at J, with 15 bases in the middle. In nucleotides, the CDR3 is TGTGCCAGCAGCGGATCCGGGGGCTCTAACACCGGGGAGCTGTTTTTT. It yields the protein CASSGSGGSNTGELFF.

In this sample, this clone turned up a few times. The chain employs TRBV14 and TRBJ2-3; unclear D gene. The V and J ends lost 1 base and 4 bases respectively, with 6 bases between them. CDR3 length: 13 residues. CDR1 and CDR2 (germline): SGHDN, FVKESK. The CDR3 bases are TGTGCCAGCAGCCAAGGTATTTCAGATACGCAGTATTTT. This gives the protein CASSQGISDTQYF.

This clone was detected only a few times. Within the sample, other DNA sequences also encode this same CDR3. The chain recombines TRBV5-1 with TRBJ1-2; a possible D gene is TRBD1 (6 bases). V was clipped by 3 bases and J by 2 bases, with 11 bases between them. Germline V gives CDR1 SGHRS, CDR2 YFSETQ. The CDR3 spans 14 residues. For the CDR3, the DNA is TGCGCCAGCAGCTCAAAACAGGGAAACTATGGCTACACCTTC. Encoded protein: CASSSKQGNYGYTF.

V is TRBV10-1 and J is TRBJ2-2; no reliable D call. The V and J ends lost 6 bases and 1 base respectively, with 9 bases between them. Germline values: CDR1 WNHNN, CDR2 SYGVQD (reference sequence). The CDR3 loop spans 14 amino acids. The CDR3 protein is CASRADLNTGELFF. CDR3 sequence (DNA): TGCGCCAGCAGGGCGGACCTGAACACCGGGGAGCTGTTTTTT.

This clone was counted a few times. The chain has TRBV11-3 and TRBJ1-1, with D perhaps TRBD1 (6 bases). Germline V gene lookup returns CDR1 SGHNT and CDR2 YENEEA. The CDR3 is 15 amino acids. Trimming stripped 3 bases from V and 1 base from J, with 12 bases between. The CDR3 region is CASSFGGGANTEAFF. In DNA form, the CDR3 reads TGTGCCAGCAGCTTTGGGGGCGGGGCGAACACTGAAGCTTTCTTT.

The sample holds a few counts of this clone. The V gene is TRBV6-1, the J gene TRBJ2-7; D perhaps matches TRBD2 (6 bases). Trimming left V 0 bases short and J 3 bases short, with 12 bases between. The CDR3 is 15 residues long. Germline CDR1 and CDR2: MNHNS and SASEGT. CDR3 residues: CASSEAPGTFYEQYF. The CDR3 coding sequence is TGTGCCAGCAGTGAAGCGCCGGGGACTTTCTACGAGCAGTACTTC.

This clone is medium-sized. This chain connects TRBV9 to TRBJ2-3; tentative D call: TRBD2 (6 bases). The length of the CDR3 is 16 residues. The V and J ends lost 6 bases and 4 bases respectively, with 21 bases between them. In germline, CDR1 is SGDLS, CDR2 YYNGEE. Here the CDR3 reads CASNKDGTRRADTQYF. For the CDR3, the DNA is TGTGCCAGCAACAAAGATGGGACCCGGAGGGCAGATACGCAGTATTTT.

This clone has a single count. CDR3 nucleotide sequence: TGTGCCAGCAGCCATTATACAGGAACCTACGAGCAGTACTTC. Translation: CASSHYTGTYEQYF. The chain couples TRBV14 to TRBJ2-7, with D possibly being TRBD1 (5 bases). The V gene's germline CDR1 is SGHDN and CDR2 FVKESK. The length of the CDR3 is 14 residues. V gave up 3 bases and J gave up 2 bases, with 11 bases separating them.

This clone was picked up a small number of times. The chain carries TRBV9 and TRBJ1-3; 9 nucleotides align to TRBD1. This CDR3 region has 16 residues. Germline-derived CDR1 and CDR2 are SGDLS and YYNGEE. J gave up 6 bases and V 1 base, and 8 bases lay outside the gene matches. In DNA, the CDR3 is TGTGCCAGCAGCGTATCATGGACAGGGGCTGAAAACACCATATATTTT. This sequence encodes CASSVSWTGAENTIYF.

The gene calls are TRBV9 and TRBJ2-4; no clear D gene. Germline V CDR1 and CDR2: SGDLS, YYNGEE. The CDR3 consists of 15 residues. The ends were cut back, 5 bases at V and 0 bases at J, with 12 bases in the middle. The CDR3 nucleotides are TGTGCCAGCAGTGACGACTCCTTAGCCAAAAACATTCAGTACTTC. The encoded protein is CASSDDSLAKNIQYF. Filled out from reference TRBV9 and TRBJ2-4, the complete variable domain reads DSGVTQTPKHLITATGQRVTLRCSPRSGDLSVYWYQQSLDQGLQFLIQYYNGEERAKGNILERFSAQQFPDLHSELNLSSLELGDSALYFCASSDDSLAKNIQYFGAGTRLSVL.

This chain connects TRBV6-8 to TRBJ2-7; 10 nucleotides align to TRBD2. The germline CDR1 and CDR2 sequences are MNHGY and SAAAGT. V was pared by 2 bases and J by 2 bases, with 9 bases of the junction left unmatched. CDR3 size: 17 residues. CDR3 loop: CASSYRGAGGLTYEQYV. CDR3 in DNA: TGTGCCAGCAGTTACCGGGGAGCGGGAGGGCTGACCTACGAGCAGTACGTC.

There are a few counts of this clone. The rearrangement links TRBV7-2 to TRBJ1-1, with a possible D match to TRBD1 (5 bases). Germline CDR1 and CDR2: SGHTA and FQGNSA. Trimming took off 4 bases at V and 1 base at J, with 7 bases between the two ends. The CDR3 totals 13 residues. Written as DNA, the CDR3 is TGTGCCAGCAGCTCTGACAGGAACACTGAAGCTTTCTTT. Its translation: CASSSDRNTEAFF.

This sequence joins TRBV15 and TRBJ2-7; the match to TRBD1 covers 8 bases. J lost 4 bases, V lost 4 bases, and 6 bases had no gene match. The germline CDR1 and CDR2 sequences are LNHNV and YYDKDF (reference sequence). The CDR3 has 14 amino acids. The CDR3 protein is CATSINRGKYEQYF. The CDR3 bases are TGTGCCACCAGCATTAACAGGGGGAAATACGAGCAGTACTTC.

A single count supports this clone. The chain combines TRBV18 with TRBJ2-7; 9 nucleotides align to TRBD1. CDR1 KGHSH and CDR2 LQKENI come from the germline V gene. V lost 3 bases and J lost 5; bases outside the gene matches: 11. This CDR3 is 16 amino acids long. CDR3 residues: CASSPPFGQGSHEQYF. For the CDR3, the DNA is TGTGCCAGCTCACCCCCCTTTGGACAGGGGTCCCACGAGCAGTACTTC. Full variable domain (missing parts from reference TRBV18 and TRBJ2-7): NAGVMQNPRHLVRRRGQEARLRCSPMKGHSHVYWYRQLPEEGLKFMVYLQKENIIDESGMPKERFSAEFPKEGPSILRIQQVVRGDSAAYFCASSPPFGQGSHEQYFGPGTRLTVT.

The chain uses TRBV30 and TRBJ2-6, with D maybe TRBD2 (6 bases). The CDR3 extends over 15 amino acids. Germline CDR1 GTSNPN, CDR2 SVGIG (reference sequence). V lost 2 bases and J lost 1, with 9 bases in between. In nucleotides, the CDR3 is TGTGCCTGGAGTCGGGAGACTTCTGGGGCCAACGTCCTGACTTTC. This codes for CAWSRETSGANVLTF. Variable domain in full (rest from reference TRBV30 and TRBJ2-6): SQTIHQWPATLVQPVGSPLSLECTVEGTSNPNLYWYRQAAGRGLQLLFYSVGIGQISSEVPQNLSASRPQDRQFILSSKKLLLSDSGFYLCAWSRETSGANVLTFGAGSRLTVL.

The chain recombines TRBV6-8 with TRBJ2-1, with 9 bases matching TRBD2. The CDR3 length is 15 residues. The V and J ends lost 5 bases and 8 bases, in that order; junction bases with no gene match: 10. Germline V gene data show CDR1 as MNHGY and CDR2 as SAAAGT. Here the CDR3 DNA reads TGTGCCAGCAGTGAGGGACTAGCACGATTAGATGAGCAGTTCTTC. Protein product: CASSEGLARLDEQFF.

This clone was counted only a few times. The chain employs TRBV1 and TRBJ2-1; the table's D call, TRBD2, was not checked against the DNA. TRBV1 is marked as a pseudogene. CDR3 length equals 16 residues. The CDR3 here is CASSQDSAGGYNEQFF. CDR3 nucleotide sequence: TGCGCCAGCAGCCAAGATTCCGCGGGAGGATACAATGAGCAGTTCTTC.

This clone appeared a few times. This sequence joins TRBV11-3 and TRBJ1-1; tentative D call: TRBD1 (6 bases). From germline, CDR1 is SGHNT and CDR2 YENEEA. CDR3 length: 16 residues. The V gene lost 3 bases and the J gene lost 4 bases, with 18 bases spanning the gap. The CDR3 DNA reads TGTGCCAGCAGCTTGGCCTTACAGGGAGGGGGCACTGAAGCTTTCTTT. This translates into CASSLALQGGGTEAFF.

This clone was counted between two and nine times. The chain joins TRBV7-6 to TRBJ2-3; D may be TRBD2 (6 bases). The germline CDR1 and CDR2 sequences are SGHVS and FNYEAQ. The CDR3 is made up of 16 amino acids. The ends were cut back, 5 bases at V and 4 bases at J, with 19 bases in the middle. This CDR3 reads CASSQDGSRRADTQYF. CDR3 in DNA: TGTGCCAGCAGCCAAGATGGGTCGCGGAGGGCAGATACGCAGTATTTT.

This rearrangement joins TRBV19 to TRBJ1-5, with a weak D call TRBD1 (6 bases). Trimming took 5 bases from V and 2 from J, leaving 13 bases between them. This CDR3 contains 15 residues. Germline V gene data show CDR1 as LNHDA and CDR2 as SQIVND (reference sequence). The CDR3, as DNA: TGTGCCAGTAGTCGAACACAGGGAGGCAATCAGCCCCAGCATTTT. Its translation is CASSRTQGGNQPQHF.

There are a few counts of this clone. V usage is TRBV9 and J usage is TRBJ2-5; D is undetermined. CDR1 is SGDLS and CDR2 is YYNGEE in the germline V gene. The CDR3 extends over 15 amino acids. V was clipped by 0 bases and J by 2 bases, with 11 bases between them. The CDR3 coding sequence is TGTGCCAGCAGCGTAGTAAAAAGGTATCAAGAGACCCAGTACTTC. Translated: CASSVVKRYQETQYF. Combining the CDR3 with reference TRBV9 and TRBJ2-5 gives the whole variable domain DSGVTQTPKHLITATGQRVTLRCSPRSGDLSVYWYQQSLDQGLQFLIQYYNGEERAKGNILERFSAQQFPDLHSELNLSSLELGDSALYFCASSVVKRYQETQYFGPGTRLLVL.

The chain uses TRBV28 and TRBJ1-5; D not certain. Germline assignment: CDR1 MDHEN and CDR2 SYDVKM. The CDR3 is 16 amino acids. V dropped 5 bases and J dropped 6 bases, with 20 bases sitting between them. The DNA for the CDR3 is TGTGCCAGCAGTCCCCCTCGGGTGTGGGCAGGTCAGCCCCAGCATTTT. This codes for CASSPPRVWAGQPQHF.

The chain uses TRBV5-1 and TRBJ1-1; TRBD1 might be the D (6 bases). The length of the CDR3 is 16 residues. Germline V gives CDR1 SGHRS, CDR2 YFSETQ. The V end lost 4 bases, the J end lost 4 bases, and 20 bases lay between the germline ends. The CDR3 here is CASSPSIQGGGTEAFF. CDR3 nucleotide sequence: TGCGCCAGCAGCCCATCCATACAGGGAGGAGGCACTGAAGCTTTCTTT.